This T cell receptor (beta chain) is from a study of blood T cells in healthy people across ages. The V gene lost 6 bases and the J gene lost 5 bases, with 17 bases spanning the gap. This CDR3 is built from 14 residues. Details on this clonotype: Its cognate antigen is unknown.

Study-wide points: Relative to aged donors, long-lived donors carried more naive CD4+ cells and displayed higher diversity.

Then a second PCR, running roughly 7 to 11 cycles, was carried out with a sample-barcoded 5' primer and a J-beta primer mix. MiXCR, run by TCRdb on the 5' RACE reads, gives a single entry per CDR3 protein. The sample includes around 990,000 distinct CDR3 sequences, about 25% of them seen just once. In addition, the sample was reused for a study of T cells of mothers and their children.

The origin of this receptor is a girl between 2 and 10 years old in good health. The sample comprised blood. The chain combines TRBV12-3 or TRBV12-4 with TRBJ2-7; D might be TRBD2 (5 bases). The CDR3: CASSSGPFGDEQYF. DNA for the CDR3: TGTGCCAGCAGCTCGGGCCCCTTCGGGGACGAGCAGTACTTC.